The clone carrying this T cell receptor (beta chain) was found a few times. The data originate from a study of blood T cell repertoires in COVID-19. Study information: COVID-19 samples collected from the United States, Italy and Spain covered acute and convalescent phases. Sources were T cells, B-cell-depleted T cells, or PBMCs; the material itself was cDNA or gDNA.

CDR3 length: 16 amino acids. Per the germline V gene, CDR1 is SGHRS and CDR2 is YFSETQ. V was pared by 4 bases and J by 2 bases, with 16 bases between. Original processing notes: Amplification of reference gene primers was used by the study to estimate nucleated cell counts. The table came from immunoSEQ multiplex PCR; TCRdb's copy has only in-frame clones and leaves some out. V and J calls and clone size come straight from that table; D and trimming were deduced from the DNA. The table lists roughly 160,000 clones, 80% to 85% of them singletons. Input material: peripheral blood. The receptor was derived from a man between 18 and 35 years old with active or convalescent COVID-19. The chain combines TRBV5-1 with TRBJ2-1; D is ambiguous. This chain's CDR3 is CASSADRFDTYNEQFF. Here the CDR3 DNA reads TGCGCCAGCAGCGCCGACCGATTCGACACCTACAATGAGCAGTTCTTC.